Described below is a single T cell receptor beta chain sequence and its context. Its antigen is not identified. This entry comes from a study of post-analysis software for immune sequencing data. Study-level background: Relapsing-remitting, secondary progressive and progressive-relapsing multiple sclerosis courses were included. Study-wide points: Strong co-clustering by F measure was evident for samples that had been prepared in the same batch. For normalized Chao1 diversity, multiple sclerosis patients scored significantly lower than controls did.

Researchers reported that TCR beta cDNA libraries carried unique molecular identifiers. With roughly 1 to 11 million T cells as the source, a few hundred thousand cDNA molecules resulted. TCRdb re-analysed the PCR reads in MiXCR, keeping a single row per CDR3 protein. The repertoire holds about 820,000 distinct CDR3 sequences, with approximately 53% as singletons. The clonotype comes from a girl aged 5 to 17 with multiple sclerosis. Sequenced material: blood.

CDR3 sequence: CASRLGRGAKNIQYF. The CDR3 DNA sequence: TGTGCCAGCAGGCTGGGGCGGGGAGCCAAAAACATTCAGTACTTC. The rearrangement joins TRBV12-3 or TRBV12-4 to TRBJ2-4; D might be TRBD2 (6 bases). CDR3 length equals 15 residues. V lost 6 bases to trimming and J lost 0 bases, with 12 bases between them.